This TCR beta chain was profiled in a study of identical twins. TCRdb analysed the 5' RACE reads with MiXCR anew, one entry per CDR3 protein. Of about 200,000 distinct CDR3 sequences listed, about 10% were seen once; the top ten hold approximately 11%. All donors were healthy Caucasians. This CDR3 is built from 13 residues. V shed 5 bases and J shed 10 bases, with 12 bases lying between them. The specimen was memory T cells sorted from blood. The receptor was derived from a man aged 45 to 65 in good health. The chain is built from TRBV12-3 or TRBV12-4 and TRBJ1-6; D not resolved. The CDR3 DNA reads TGTGCCAGCAGTCTCAGGATTAGGTCACCCCTCCACTTT. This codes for CASSLRIRSPLHF.